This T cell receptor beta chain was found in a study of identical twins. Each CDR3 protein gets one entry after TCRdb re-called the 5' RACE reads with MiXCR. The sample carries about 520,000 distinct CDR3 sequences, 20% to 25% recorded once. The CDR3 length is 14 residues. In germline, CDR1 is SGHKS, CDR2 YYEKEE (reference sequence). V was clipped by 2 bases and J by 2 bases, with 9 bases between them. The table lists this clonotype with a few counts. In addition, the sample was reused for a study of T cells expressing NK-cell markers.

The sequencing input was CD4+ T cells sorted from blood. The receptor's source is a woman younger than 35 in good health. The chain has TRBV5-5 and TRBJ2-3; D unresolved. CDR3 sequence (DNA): TGTGCCAGCAGCTTTGTGGCGTCCACAGATACGCAGTATTTT. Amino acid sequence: CASSFVASTDTQYF.